This TCR beta chain was recorded in a study of shared clonotypes between healthy human individuals. Produced via immunoSEQ multiplex PCR; TCRdb's table is partial and in-frame only. The sample lists over a million clones, approximately 78% occurring once. Study outcomes and limitations: In having few donors, the study represented limited genetic and exposure-history diversity.

The V end was cut by 5 bases, the J end by 5 bases, with 15 bases between. The germline CDR1 and CDR2 sequences are SGHAT and FQNNGV. The CDR3 extends over 14 amino acids. Those who donated were healthy HIV-negative adults, with no recent acute infections or vaccinations reported. Those who donated, Caucasian adults without exception, all lived in Nashville, Tennessee. Concerning this clone itself: The antigen is undetermined.

The V gene is TRBV11-2, the J gene TRBJ1-1; D is possibly TRBD1 (5 bases). The sequenced material came from memory CD4+ T cells from PBMCs. Subset defined: CD45RA-negative fraction. The origin of this receptor is a man aged 18-30 years in good health. Some clones in this sample may be carry-over from other donors' samples. This chain's CDR3 is CASSAIVGRTEAFF. Here the CDR3 DNA reads TGTGCCAGCAGCGCTATCGTGGGACGGACTGAAGCTTTCTTT.